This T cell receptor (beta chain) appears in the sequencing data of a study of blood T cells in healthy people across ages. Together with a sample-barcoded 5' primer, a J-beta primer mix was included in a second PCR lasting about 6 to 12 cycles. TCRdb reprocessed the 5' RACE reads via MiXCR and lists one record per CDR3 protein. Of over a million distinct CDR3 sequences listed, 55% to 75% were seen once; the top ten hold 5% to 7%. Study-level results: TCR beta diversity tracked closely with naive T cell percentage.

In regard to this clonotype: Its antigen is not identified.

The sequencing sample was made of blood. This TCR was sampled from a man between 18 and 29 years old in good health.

CDR3: CASRPTSIIDQETQYF. As DNA, the CDR3 is TGTGCCAGCAGGCCCACCTCCATCATAGACCAAGAGACCCAGTACTTC. The J gene is TRBJ2-5, the V gene TRBV6-5; D ambiguous. The V gene's germline CDR1 is MNHEY and CDR2 SVGAGI. Between the trimmed V and J ends, which lost 6 bases and 0 bases, there was a span of 17 bases. The CDR3 covers 16 residues.